This TCR beta chain was found in a study of blood T cell repertoires in COVID-19. Study details: Sites across the United States, Italy and Spain contributed samples from acute and convalescent COVID-19. Sample material is recorded as cDNA or gDNA derived from T cells, B-cell-depleted T cells, or PBMCs.

Germline V CDR1 and CDR2: SGHRS, YFSETQ. CDR3 length equals 15 residues. Trimming took off 0 bases at V and 3 bases at J, with 12 bases between the two ends. The authors' processing: The assay estimated nucleated cells by amplifying reference gene primers. Sequencing was performed with immunoSEQ multiplex PCR; in TCRdb, only in-frame clones are kept and a portion is missing. Clone size and the V and J calls come from that table; the DNA yielded D and trimming. The sample consists of about 88,000 clones, approximately 90% of them appearing once. The sequenced material came from peripheral blood. The clonotype comes from a male donor with acute or convalescent COVID-19. The rearrangement uses TRBV5-1 and TRBJ2-5, with D perhaps matching TRBD1 (6 bases). CDR3 nucleotides: TGCGCCAGCAGCTTGGCCTCCCGGACAGAAGAGACCCAGTACTTC. Its translation is CASSLASRTEETQYF.